Presented here are 22 T cell receptor beta chains from one specimen sequenced in a study of OX40 agonist ivuxolimab in advanced cancers. Libraries were prepared by immunoSEQ multiplex PCR; TCRdb keeps only in-frame clonotypes and omits some of them. In the table there are some 48,000 clones, roughly 91% of which are singletons. The source material was CD4+ or CD8+ T cells sorted from blood, sampled in a trial of the OX40 agonist ivuxolimab. The source is an adult with an advanced solid tumor such as melanoma, head and neck, liver or kidney cancer.

This clone was seen only a few times. The chain uses TRBV7-9 and TRBJ2-2; D possibly uses TRBD1 or TRBD2 (6 bases each). Per germline, CDR1 SEHNR and CDR2 FQNEAQ (reference sequence). CDR3 size: 13 residues. Trimming pared 7 bases from V and 4 bases from J, leaving 10 bases between. The CDR3, as DNA: TGTGCCAGCAAGGGGGGCCTCACCGGGGAGCTGTTTTTT. This translates into CASKGGLTGELFF.

The chain employs TRBV29-1 and TRBJ2-2; D perhaps matches TRBD2 (5 bases). V lost 4 bases and J 8 bases, leaving 8 bases between the germline ends. CDR1 and CDR2 (germline): SQVTM, ANQGSEA. CDR3 size: 11 residues. The CDR3 region is CSVGWRGELFF. The CDR3, as DNA: TGCAGCGTTGGATGGAGGGGGGAGCTGTTTTTT.

The chain joins TRBV15 to TRBJ1-5; D remains unclear. This CDR3 spans 14 amino acids. V lost 6 bases and J 0 bases, leaving 9 bases between the germline ends. CDR1 is LNHNV and CDR2 is YYDKDF in the germline V gene (reference sequence). The CDR3 region has the DNA TGTGCCACCAGTCCAGAGGATAGCAATCAGCCCCAGCATTTT. The encoded protein is CATSPEDSNQPQHF.

The chain has TRBV27 and TRBJ1-1; D is unresolved. With 0 bases removed from V and 1 base from J, the gap between germline ends came to 6 bases. Looked up from germline, CDR1 is MNHEY and CDR2 is SMNVEV (reference sequence). The CDR3 length is 14 residues. CDR3 region: CASSLSLQNTEAFF. As DNA, the CDR3 is TGTGCCAGCAGTTTATCTTTACAGAACACTGAAGCTTTCTTT.

The chain is built from TRBV9 and TRBJ1-2; 10 bases are a match to TRBD1. The CDR3 has 15 amino acids. The V segment lost 3 bases and the J segment 1 base; nucleotides outside the gene matches: 3. The germline CDR1 and CDR2 sequences are SGDLS and YYNGEE. CDR3 DNA sequence: TGTGCCAGCAGCGCCGGACAGGGGGGTAACTATGGCTACACCTTC. It is translated as CASSAGQGGNYGYTF.

This sequence joins TRBV10-1 and TRBJ2-3; 9 positions agree with TRBD1. Germline CDR1 is WNHNN and CDR2 is SYGVQD (reference sequence). The J segment lost 3 bases and the V segment lost 6 bases, leaving 4 bases of the junction unmatched. The CDR3 is 14 amino acids. The CDR3 region has the DNA TGCGCCAGCAGCCGGGACAGGGAGACAGATACGCAGTATTTT. Translated, it gives CASSRDRETDTQYF.

The chain is built from TRBV10-1 and TRBJ1-2; D ambiguous. The V and J ends lost 4 bases and 4 bases respectively, with 10 bases between them. The length of the CDR3 is 13 residues. Germline V gene data show CDR1 as WNHNN and CDR2 as SYGVQD (reference sequence). The DNA for the CDR3 is TGCGCCAGCAGTGCAACTCGTACCTATGGCTACACCTTC. Amino acid sequence: CASSATRTYGYTF.

The chain uses TRBV6-6 and TRBJ1-1; D possibly corresponds to TRBD1 (5 bases). This CDR3 contains 12 residues. Between the trimmed V and J ends, which lost 8 bases and 8 bases, there was a span of 15 bases. The germline V gene has CDR1 MNHNY and CDR2 SVGAGI (reference sequence). CDR3: CASARRGAEAFF. The DNA for the CDR3 is TGTGCCAGCGCAAGACGCGGGGCCGAAGCTTTCTTT.

The chain combines TRBV7-9 with TRBJ1-6; maybe TRBD1 (6 bases). V was clipped by 2 bases and J by 8 bases, with 13 bases between them. The CDR3 length is 15 residues. CDR1 SEHNR and CDR2 FQNEAQ come from the germline V gene (reference sequence). The CDR3 spells CASSLLQGMDSPLHF. The DNA for the CDR3 is TGTGCCAGCAGCTTACTTCAGGGGATGGATTCACCCCTCCACTTT.

The chain uses TRBV6-5 and TRBJ1-1, with D perhaps matching TRBD1 (6 bases). V dropped 3 bases and J dropped 5 bases, with 16 bases sitting between them. The CDR3 is 15 amino acids. Germline V gene lookup returns CDR1 MNHEY and CDR2 SVGAGI. The CDR3, as DNA: TGTGCCAGCAGTTATTACCGGGACACGGGAACTGAAGCTTTCTTT. As protein: CASSYYRDTGTEAFF.

The sample holds one count of this clone. V usage is TRBV27 and J usage is TRBJ1-1; D is unresolved. The CDR3 covers 17 residues. Germline CDR1 MNHEY, CDR2 SMNVEV (reference sequence). V dropped 1 base and J dropped 1 base, with 16 bases sitting between them. CDR3 residues: CASSLYPKTYENTEAFF. In DNA form, the CDR3 reads TGTGCCAGCAGTTTATACCCCAAGACGTATGAGAACACTGAAGCTTTCTTT.

This chain connects TRBV5-5 to TRBJ1-5, with D hard to call. This CDR3 comprises 13 residues. CDR1 is SGHKS and CDR2 is YYEKEE in the germline V gene (reference sequence). V dropped 4 bases and J dropped 4 bases, with 9 bases sitting between them. The CDR3, as DNA: TGTGCCAGCAGCACGGACCTTAATCAGCCCCAGCATTTT. This encodes CASSTDLNQPQHF.

J is TRBJ2-2 and V is TRBV14, with D possibly called TRBD1 or TRBD2 (5 bases each). Trimming pared 3 bases from V and 1 base from J, leaving 15 bases between. The CDR3 is 17 amino acids. Germline V gives CDR1 SGHDN, CDR2 FVKESK. CDR3 sequence reads: CASSHPLGPQNTGELFF. The DNA of the CDR3 is TGTGCCAGCAGCCACCCACTGGGACCCCAGAACACCGGGGAGCTGTTTTTT.

CDR3 residues: CASSTSEPTGGKTNTEAFF. The CDR3 DNA reads TGTGCCAGCAGCACATCCGAACCGACAGGGGGGAAGACCAACACTGAAGCTTTCTTT. The rearrangement links TRBV7-9 to TRBJ1-1; 9 bases fit TRBD1. V gave up 5 bases and J gave up 2 bases; unmatched junction bases: 18. This CDR3 comprises 19 residues. Germline CDR1 is SEHNR and CDR2 is FQNEAQ (reference sequence). Variable domain in full (rest from reference TRBV7-9 and TRBJ1-1): DTGVSQNPRHKITKRGQNVTFRCDPISEHNRLYWYRQTLGQGPEFLTYFQNEAQLEKSRLLSDRFSAERPKGSFSTLEIQRTEQGDSAMYLCASSTSEPTGGKTNTEAFFGQGTRLTVV.

The chain has TRBV9 and TRBJ2-1; 10 bases agree with TRBD2. The junction had 10 bases not matched to a gene; V was cut back by 4 bases and J by 0 bases. CDR3 length equals 18 residues. Germline CDR1 and CDR2: SGDLS and YYNGEE. The CDR3: CASSLPTAGGSSYNEQFF. As DNA, the CDR3 is TGTGCCAGCAGCCTCCCCACAGCGGGGGGGAGCTCCTACAATGAGCAGTTCTTC.

This clone appeared a single time. The chain couples TRBV9 to TRBJ2-2; TRBD2 agrees at 9 bases. The ends lost 3 bases at V and 5 bases at J; junction bases unmatched: 5. CDR3 length equals 15 residues. Looked up from germline, CDR1 is SGDLS and CDR2 is YYNGEE. CDR3: CASSGFSGGTGELFF. DNA for the CDR3: TGTGCCAGCAGCGGATTTAGCGGGGGAACCGGGGAGCTGTTTTTT.

The chain couples TRBV4-2 to TRBJ2-4; 14 bases are a match to TRBD2. The CDR3 covers 17 residues. The germline V gene has CDR1 LGHNA and CDR2 YNFKEQ. V gave up 2 bases and J gave up 8 bases; unmatched junction bases: 8. This CDR3 reads CASSQPGTSGRGDIQYF. The CDR3 bases are TGTGCCAGCAGCCAACCCGGGACTAGCGGGAGAGGGGACATTCAGTACTTC.

The chain couples TRBV29-1 to TRBJ2-5; D remains ambiguous. This CDR3 region has 12 residues. In germline, CDR1 is SQVTM, CDR2 ANQGSEA. V was shortened by 7 bases and J by 4 bases, with 13 bases between the two germline ends. The CDR3 loop is CSAGQTTETQYF. The CDR3 DNA reads as TGCAGCGCGGGCCAAACGACAGAGACCCAGTACTTC.

CDR3 DNA sequence: TGTGCCAGCAGTGAAGGGGGGGAGCCCCAGCATTTT. Residues: CASSEGGEPQHF. This chain connects TRBV2 to TRBJ1-5; a possible D gene is TRBD1 (5 bases). The CDR3 totals 12 residues. The V end lost 1 base, the J end lost 8 bases, and 6 bases lay between the germline ends. The germline V gene encodes CDR1 SNHLY and CDR2 FYNNEI. The whole variable domain, filled in from reference TRBV2 and TRBJ1-5, reads EPEVTQTPSHQVTQMGQEVILRCVPISNHLYFYWYRQILGQKVEFLVSFYNNEISEKSEIFDDQFSVERPDGSNFTLKIRSTKLEDSAMYFCASSEGGEPQHFGDGTRLSIL.

V and J are TRBV27 and TRBJ1-3; tentatively, D is TRBD1 (6 bases). Germline CDR1 and CDR2: MNHEY and SMNVEV (reference sequence). The length of the CDR3 is 16 residues. Deletions cut 5 bases from V and 0 bases from J, with 14 bases between. The DNA for the CDR3 is TGTGCCAGCAGTCCCGAAACAGGGAGCTCTGGAAACACCATATATTTT. This translates into CASSPETGSSGNTIYF.

The rearrangement links TRBV15 to TRBJ2-5; 8 bases are shared with TRBD2. With V trimmed by 2 bases and J by 5 bases, 10 bases remained unmatched. This CDR3 is 16 amino acids long. In germline, CDR1 is LNHNV, CDR2 YYDKDF (reference sequence). The CDR3 DNA reads TGTGCCACCAGCAGATTGGGACTAGAGGCCAGGGAGACCCAGTACTTC. Translation gives CATSRLGLEARETQYF. The full variable domain, its missing parts supplied by reference TRBV15 and TRBJ2-5, is DAMVIQNPRYQVTQFGKPVTLSCSQTLNHNVMYWYQQKSSQAPKLLFHYYDKDFNNEADTPDNFQSRRPNTSFCFLDIRSPGLGDTAMYLCATSRLGLEARETQYFGPGTRLLVL.

The V and J genes are TRBV9 and TRBJ2-1; no reliable D call. Germline V gene lookup returns CDR1 SGDLS and CDR2 YYNGEE. The CDR3 runs 15 residues. V dropped 6 bases and J dropped 8 bases, with 21 bases sitting between them. This CDR3 is CASNQQAFRWDEQFF. Written as DNA, the CDR3 is TGTGCCAGCAACCAGCAGGCGTTTCGGTGGGATGAGCAGTTCTTC.